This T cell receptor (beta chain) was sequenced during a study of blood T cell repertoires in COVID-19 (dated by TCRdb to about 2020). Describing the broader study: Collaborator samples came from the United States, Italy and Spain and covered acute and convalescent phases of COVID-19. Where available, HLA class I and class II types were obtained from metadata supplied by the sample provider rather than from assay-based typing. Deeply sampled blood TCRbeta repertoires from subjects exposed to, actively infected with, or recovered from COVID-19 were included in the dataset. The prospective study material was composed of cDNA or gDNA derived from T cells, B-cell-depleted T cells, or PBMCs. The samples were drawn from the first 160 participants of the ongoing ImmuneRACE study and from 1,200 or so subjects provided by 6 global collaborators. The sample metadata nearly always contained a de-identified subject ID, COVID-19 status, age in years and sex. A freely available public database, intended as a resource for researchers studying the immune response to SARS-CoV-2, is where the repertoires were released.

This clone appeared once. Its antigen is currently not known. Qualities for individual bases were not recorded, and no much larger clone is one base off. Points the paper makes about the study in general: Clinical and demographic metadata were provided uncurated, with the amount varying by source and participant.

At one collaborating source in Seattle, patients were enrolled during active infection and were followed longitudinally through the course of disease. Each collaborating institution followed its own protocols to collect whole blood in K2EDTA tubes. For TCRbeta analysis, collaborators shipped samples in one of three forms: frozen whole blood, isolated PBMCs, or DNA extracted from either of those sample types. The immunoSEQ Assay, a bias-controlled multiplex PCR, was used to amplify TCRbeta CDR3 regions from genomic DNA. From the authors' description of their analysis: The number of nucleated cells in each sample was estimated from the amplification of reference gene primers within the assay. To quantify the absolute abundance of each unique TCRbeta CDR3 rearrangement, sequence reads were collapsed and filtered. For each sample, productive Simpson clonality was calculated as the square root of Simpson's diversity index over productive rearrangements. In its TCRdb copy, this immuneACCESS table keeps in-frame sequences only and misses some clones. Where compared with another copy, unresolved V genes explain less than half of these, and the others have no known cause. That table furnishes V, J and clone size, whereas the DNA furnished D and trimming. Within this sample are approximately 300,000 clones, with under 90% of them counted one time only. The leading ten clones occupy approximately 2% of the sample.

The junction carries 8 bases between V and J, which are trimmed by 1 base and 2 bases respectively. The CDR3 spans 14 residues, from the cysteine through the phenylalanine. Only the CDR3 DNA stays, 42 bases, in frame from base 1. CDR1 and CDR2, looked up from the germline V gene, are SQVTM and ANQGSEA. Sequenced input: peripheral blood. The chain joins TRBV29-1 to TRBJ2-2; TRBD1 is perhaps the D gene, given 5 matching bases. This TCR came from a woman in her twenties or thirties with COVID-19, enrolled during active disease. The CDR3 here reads CSVEVDRNTGELFF. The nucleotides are TGCAGCGTTGAAGTCGACAGAAACACCGGGGAGCTGTTTTTT.